The 14 T cell receptor beta chains in this list originate from one sample, sequenced in a study of cytomegalovirus exposure and HLA in healthy donors. PCR primers comprised 60 Vbeta and 13 Jbeta primers. Sequenced by immunoSEQ multiplex PCR; TCRdb stores in-frame clones only, minus some. The table includes 100,000 or so clones, 78% detected once. Specimen: PBMCs. All receptors derive from a man aged 25-45 years in good health and CMV-seronegative.

This rearrangement joins TRBV7-9 to TRBJ1-1; D is unclear. Trimming took off 0 bases at V and 0 bases at J, with 8 bases between the two ends. In germline, CDR1 is SEHNR, CDR2 FQNEAQ (reference sequence). The CDR3 loop spans 15 amino acids. CDR3 nucleotide sequence: TGTGCCAGCAGCTTAGCTCCAGTCATGAACACTGAAGCTTTCTTT. Amino acids: CASSLAPVMNTEAFF.

The sample holds a few counts of this clone. The genes are TRBV14 and TRBJ2-7, with 10 positions matching TRBD2. The CDR3 covers 15 residues. The germline gives CDR1 SGHDN, CDR2 FVKESK. Germline trimming cut 8 bases from V and 5 bases from J; bases unmatched to any gene: 12. The CDR3 region is CASWLAGVFTHEQYF. The DNA for the CDR3 is TGTGCCAGCTGGCTAGCGGGAGTTTTCACCCACGAGCAGTACTTC. The full variable domain, rest sourced from reference TRBV14 and TRBJ2-7, is EAGVTQFPSHSVIEKGQTVTLRCDPISGHDNLYWYRRVMGKEIKFLLHFVKESKQDESGMPNNRFLAERTGGTYSTLKVQPAELEDSGVYFCASWLAGVFTHEQYFGPGTRLTVT.

The rearrangement joins TRBV5-7 to TRBJ2-2; D remains unclear. TRBV5-7 is annotated as an ORF whose role is uncertain. V dropped 3 bases and J dropped 0 bases, with 18 bases sitting between them. The CDR3 has 18 residues. For the CDR3, the DNA is TGTGCCAGCAGCTATGGCGCCAGCGAAAACACGAACACCGGGGAGCTGTTTTTT. It translates to CASSYGASENTNTGELFF.

The chain links TRBV7-8 to TRBJ1-1, with TRBD1 matching over 7 bases. The junction had 15 bases not matched to a gene; V was cut back by 1 base and J by 4 bases. The CDR3 runs to 18 residues. Germline-derived CDR1 and CDR2 are SGHVS and FQNEAQ. This chain's CDR3 is CASSLERTGAARITEAFF. CDR3 sequence (DNA): TGTGCCAGCAGCTTAGAGCGCACAGGGGCTGCTAGAATCACTGAAGCTTTCTTT. The entire variable domain, with the rest obtained from reference TRBV7-8 and TRBJ1-1, is as follows: GAGVSQSPRYKVAKRGQDVALRCDPISGHVSLFWYQQALGQGPEFLTYFQNEAQLDKSGLPSDRFFAERPEGSVSTLKIQRTQQEDSAVYLCASSLERTGAARITEAFFGQGTRLTVV.

V gene TRBV5-1 combines with J gene TRBJ1-2; maybe TRBD1 (6 bases). Trimming removed 0 bases at V and 7 bases at J, with 10 bases between. The CDR3 length is 13 residues. The germline V gene has CDR1 SGHRS and CDR2 YFSETQ. The CDR3 protein is CASSLAGVGGYTF. Written as DNA, the CDR3 is TGCGCCAGCAGCTTGGCAGGGGTGGGTGGCTACACCTTC.

V gene TRBV7-9 combines with J gene TRBJ1-4, with D perhaps matching TRBD1 (6 bases). The CDR3 spans 15 residues. Germline assignment: CDR1 SEHNR and CDR2 FQNEAQ (reference sequence). The DNA of the CDR3 is TGTGTCGCGATTAAAGGGGGGGCAACTAATGAAAAACTGTTTTTT. It specifies CVAIKGGATNEKLFF. The full variable domain, with the rest looked up from reference TRBV7-9 and TRBJ1-4, is DTGVSQNPRHKITKRGQNVTFRCDPISEHNRLYWYRQTLGQGPEFLTYFQNEAQLEKSRLLSDRFSAERPKGSFSTLEIQRTEQGDSAMYLCVAIKGGATNEKLFFGSGTQLSVL.

This rearrangement joins TRBV5-4 to TRBJ2-1; 7 nucleotides agree with TRBD2. Germline CDR1 reads SGHNT; CDR2 reads YYREEE (reference sequence). The CDR3 sequence is 15 residues long. The V and J ends lost 0 bases and 2 bases, in that order; junction bases with no gene match: 2. The CDR3 region has the DNA TGTGCCAGCAGCTTGGGTGGGGGGGCCTACAATGAGCAGTTCTTC. The encoded protein is CASSLGGGAYNEQFF. The variable domain in full, completed from reference TRBV5-4 and TRBJ2-1, reads ETGVTQSPTHLIKTRGQQVTLRCSSQSGHNTVSWYQQALGQGPQFIFQYYREEENGRGNFPPRFSGLQFPNYSSELNVNALELDDSALYLCASSLGGGAYNEQFFGPGTRLTVL.

The V call is TRBV4-1, the J call TRBJ1-2, with a possible D match to TRBD1 (5 bases). V dropped 3 bases and J dropped 4 bases, with 9 bases sitting between them. Germline values: CDR1 MGHRA, CDR2 YSYEKL. This CDR3 has 13 amino acids. For the CDR3, the DNA is TGCGCCAGCAGCCATCAGGGTAGCTATGGCTACACCTTC. This sequence encodes CASSHQGSYGYTF.

This chain links TRBV28 with TRBJ2-7; possibly TRBD1 for D (5 bases). V was trimmed by 6 bases and J by 0 bases, leaving 15 bases between them. CDR3 length: 15 amino acids. Germline CDR1 reads MDHEN; CDR2 reads SYDVKM. The CDR3 region is CASRPQWGVSYEQYF. DNA for the CDR3: TGTGCCAGCAGGCCCCAATGGGGCGTCTCCTACGAGCAGTACTTC.

V gene TRBV10-3 combines with J gene TRBJ1-6; 8 bases are a match to TRBD1. The V gene end was trimmed by 3 bases and the J gene end by 14 bases; junction bases not matched to a gene: 9. This CDR3 region has 14 residues. CDR1 and CDR2 from the germline V gene are ENHRY and SYGVKD. The CDR3, as DNA: TGTGCCATCAGTGAACTAAGGACAGGGCAGGCCCTCCACTTT. The encoded protein is CAISELRTGQALHF.

The CDR3 DNA is TGTGCCAGCAGCGACCGGGACAGTCTACAAGAGACCCAGTACTTC. It codes for CASSDRDSLQETQYF. The chain combines TRBV9 with TRBJ2-5; 7 nucleotides agree with TRBD1. CDR3 length equals 15 residues. V gave up 3 bases and J gave up 2 bases; unmatched junction bases: 7. Per germline, CDR1 SGDLS and CDR2 YYNGEE.

The count of this clone is one. The rearrangement joins TRBV7-2 to TRBJ1-3, with a weak D call TRBD1 (6 bases). In germline, CDR1 is SGHTA, CDR2 FQGNSA. The CDR3 loop spans 15 amino acids. Trimming took 5 bases from V and 7 from J, leaving 18 bases between them. The DNA for the CDR3 is TGTGCCAGCAGCCCATCGGGGGGGGCGGGTAACACCATATATTTT. This gives the protein CASSPSGGAGNTIYF.

V is TRBV7-9 and J is TRBJ1-4; 8 bases match TRBD1. CDR3 length: 15 residues. Unmatched junction bases numbered 7, after V lost 2 bases and J lost 8 bases. In germline, CDR1 is SEHNR, CDR2 FQNEAQ (reference sequence). CDR3 sequence reads: CASSLMTGVQEKLFF. CDR3 in DNA: TGTGCCAGCAGCTTAATGACAGGGGTACAAGAAAAACTGTTTTTT.

This clone was observed a few times. In DNA, the CDR3 is TGCGCCAGCAGCCAAGGGCAGGGGGCTGGAAACACCATATATTTT. Translating gives CASSQGQGAGNTIYF. The chain employs TRBV4-3 and TRBJ1-3, with 7 bases aligning to TRBD1. With 1 base clipped from V and 2 bases from J, the junction kept 2 bases outside the gene matches. Germline V gene lookup returns CDR1 LGHNA and CDR2 YSLEER. The CDR3 is 15 amino acids.